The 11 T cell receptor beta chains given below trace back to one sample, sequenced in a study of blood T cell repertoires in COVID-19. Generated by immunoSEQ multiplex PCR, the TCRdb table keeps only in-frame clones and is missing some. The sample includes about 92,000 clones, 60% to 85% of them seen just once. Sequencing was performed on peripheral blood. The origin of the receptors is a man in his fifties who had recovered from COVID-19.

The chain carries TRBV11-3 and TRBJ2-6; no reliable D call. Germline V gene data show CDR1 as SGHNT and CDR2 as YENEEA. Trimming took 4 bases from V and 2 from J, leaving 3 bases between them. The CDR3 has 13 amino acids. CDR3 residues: CASSSAGANVLTF. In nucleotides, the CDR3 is TGTGCCAGCAGCTCCGCTGGGGCCAACGTCCTGACTTTC.

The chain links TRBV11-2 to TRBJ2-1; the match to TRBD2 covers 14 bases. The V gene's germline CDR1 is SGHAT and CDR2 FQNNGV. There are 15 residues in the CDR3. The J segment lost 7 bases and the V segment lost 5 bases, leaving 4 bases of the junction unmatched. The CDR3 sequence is CASSPGTSGSNEQFF. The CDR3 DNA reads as TGTGCCAGCAGCCCCGGGACTAGCGGGAGTAATGAGCAGTTCTTC.

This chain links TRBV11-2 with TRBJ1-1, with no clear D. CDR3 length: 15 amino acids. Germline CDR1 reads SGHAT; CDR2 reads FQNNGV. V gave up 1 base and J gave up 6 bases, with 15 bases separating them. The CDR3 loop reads CASSLGGLGRAEAFF. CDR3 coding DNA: TGTGCCAGCAGCTTAGGAGGTCTGGGTCGTGCTGAAGCTTTCTTT.

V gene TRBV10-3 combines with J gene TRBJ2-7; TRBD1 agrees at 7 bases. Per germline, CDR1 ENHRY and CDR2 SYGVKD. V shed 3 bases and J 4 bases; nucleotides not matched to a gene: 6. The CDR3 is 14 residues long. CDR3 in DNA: TGTGCCATCAGTGACCGGACAGGAGAGTACGAGCAGTACTTC. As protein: CAISDRTGEYEQYF.

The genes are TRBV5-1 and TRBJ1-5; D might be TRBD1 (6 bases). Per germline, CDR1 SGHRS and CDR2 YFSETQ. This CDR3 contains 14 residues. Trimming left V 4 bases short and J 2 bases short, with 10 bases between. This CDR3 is CASSPRQGNQPQHF. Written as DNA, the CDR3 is TGCGCCAGCAGCCCCCGACAGGGCAATCAGCCCCAGCATTTT.

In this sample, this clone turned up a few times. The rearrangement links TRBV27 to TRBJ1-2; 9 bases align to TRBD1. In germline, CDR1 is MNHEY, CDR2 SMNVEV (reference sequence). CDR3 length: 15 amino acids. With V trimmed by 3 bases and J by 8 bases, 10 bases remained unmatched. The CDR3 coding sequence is TGTGCCAGCAGTTTCCGGACAGGGGCTATGGAGGGCTACACCTTC. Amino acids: CASSFRTGAMEGYTF.

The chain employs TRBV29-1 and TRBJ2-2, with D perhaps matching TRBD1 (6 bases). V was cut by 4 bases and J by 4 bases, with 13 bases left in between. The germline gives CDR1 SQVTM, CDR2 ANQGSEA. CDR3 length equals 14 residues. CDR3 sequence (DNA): TGCAGCGTTGCGTGGGGGCGTATCACCGGGGAGCTGTTTTTT. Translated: CSVAWGRITGELFF.

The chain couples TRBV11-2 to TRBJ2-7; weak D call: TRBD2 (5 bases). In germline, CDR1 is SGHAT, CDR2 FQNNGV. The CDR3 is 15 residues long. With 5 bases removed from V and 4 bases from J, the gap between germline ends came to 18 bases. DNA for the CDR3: TGTGCCAGCAGCGTAAGGAATAGCGAGTCATACGAGCAGTACTTC. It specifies CASSVRNSESYEQYF.

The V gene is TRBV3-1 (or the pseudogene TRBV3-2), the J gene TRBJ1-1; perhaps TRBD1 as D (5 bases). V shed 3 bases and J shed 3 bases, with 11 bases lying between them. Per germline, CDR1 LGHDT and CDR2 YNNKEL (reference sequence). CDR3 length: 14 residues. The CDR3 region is CASSQVGDYTEAFF. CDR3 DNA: TGTGCCAGCAGCCAGGTAGGGGACTACACTGAAGCTTTCTTT.

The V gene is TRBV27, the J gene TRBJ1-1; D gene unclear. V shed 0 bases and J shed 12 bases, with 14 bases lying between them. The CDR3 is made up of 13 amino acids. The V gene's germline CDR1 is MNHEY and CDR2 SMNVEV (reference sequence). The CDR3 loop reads CASSLSLGDWTFF. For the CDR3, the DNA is TGTGCCAGCAGTTTATCGTTGGGCGATTGGACTTTCTTT.

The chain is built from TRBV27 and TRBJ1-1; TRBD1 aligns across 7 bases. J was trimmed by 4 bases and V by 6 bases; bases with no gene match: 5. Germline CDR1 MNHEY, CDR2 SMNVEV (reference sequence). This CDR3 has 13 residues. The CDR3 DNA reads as TGTGCCAGCAGCTCAGGACAGGCCACTGAAGCTTTCTTT. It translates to CASSSGQATEAFF.